The following is a T cell receptor beta chain sequence with its context. Its specificity is unknown. The junction shows a germline mismatch at one end, possibly a read error. This entry is derived from a study of tumor and adjacent non-tumor tissue in lung cancer. Three rounds of nested PCR, following a modified ARM-PCR protocol, produced the TCRbeta library. In TCRdb, the multiplex PCR reads were re-called with MiXCR into one record per CDR3 protein. The table includes fewer than 100,000 distinct CDR3 sequences, more than 75% detected once. The template was RNA from unsorted bulk tissue. This non-tumor lung sample came from over 3 cm beyond the tumor edge. Between August and November 2014, newly diagnosed, chemotherapy-naive lung cancer patients underwent thoracic surgery in China. The CDR3 has 15 residues. Germline V gene data show CDR1 as SQVTM and CDR2 as ANQGSEA. General observations from the study: Tumor repertoires had a smaller top 100 clone share than normal lung.

The rearrangement uses TRBV29-1 and TRBJ2-2; tentatively, D is TRBD1 (6 bases). This receptor was identified in a woman aged 45 to 65 with non-small cell lung cancer. The sequencing sample was made of distant non-tumor lung tissue. The CDR3 DNA follows: TGCAGCGTTAGGGACCGGGTCAGGGACACAGGGGAGCTGTTTTTT. This encodes CSVRDRVRDTGELFF.